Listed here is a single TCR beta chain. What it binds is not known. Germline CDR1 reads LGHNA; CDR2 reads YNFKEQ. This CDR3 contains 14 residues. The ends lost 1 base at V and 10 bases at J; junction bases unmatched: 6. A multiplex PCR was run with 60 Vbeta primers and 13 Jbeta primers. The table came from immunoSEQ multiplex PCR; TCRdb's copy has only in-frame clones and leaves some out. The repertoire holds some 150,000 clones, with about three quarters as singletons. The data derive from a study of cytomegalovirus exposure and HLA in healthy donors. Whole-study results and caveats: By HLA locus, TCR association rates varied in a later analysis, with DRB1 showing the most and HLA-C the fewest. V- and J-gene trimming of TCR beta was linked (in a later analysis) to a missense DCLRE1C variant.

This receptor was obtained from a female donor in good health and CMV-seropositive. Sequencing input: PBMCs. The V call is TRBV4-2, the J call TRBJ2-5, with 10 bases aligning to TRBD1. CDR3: CASSQALTGGYQYF. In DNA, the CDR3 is TGTGCCAGCAGCCAAGCGTTGACAGGGGGCTACCAGTACTTC.